This is a list of T cell receptor beta chains from one sample in a study of blood T cell repertoires in COVID-19. TCRdb's copy holds only in-frame clones and misses some; the assay was immunoSEQ multiplex PCR. Here the sample spans some 330,000 clones, 85% to 90% being singletons. Sequencing was carried out using peripheral blood. These receptors were obtained from a woman aged 45 to 65 with active or convalescent COVID-19. Each CDR3 is given with its conserved first and last residue. Fields, in order: D gene, J gene, V gene, clone size, CDR3 DNA, CDR3 protein. D genes are given only for firm matches. Size tells how often a clone was seen (once, few, many) or the class of an expanded clone, and some rows leave it out.

.	TRBJ2-5	TRBV19	.	TGTGCCAGTAGTATGGGCAGGATATTGGGAGAGACCCAGTACTTC	CASSMGRILGETQYF
.	TRBJ2-7	TRBV7-6	.	TGTGCCAGCAGCTCAGAGGGATCGGGCTACGAGCAGTACTTC	CASSSEGSGYEQYF
TRBD2	TRBJ2-7	TRBV4-1	.	TGCGCCAGCAGCCAAGAGTTACCTAGCGGGGGCTACGAGCAGTACTTC	CASSQELPSGGYEQYF
TRBD1	TRBJ1-5	TRBV6-6	.	TGTGCCAGCAGCTCCGACAGGGAGGGCAATCAGCCCCAGCATTTT	CASSSDREGNQPQHF
TRBD1	TRBJ1-2	TRBV9	.	TGTGCCAGCAGCCGCTACAGGGGGAACTATGGCTACACCTTC	CASSRYRGNYGYTF
.	TRBJ2-6	TRBV4-1	.	TGCGCCAGCAGCCAAGATTGGGGGGCTGGGGCCAACGTCCTGACTTTC	CASSQDWGAGANVLTF
.	TRBJ1-2	TRBV9	.	TGTGCCAGCAGCCCATTAGGAGGTAACTATGGCTACACCTTC	CASSPLGGNYGYTF
TRBD2	TRBJ2-1	TRBV11-1	.	TGTGCCAGCAGCTTAAGCCGCGGGGGCAATGAGCAGTTCTTC	CASSLSRGGNEQFF
TRBD1	TRBJ2-6	TRBV19	.	TGTGCCAGTAGTGCACAGGGGGCGACTGGGGCCAACGTCCTGACTTTC	CASSAQGATGANVLTF
.	TRBJ2-3	TRBV25-1	.	TGTGCCAGCAGTGAATTGGACAGATACACAGATACGCAGTATTTT	CASSELDRYTDTQYF
TRBD2	TRBJ2-5	TRBV7-8	.	TGTGCCAGCAGCTCGTTAGCGGGAGGAGGGCAGGAGACCCAGTACTTC	CASSSLAGGGQETQYF
TRBD1	TRBJ1-5	TRBV7-2	once	TGTGCCAGCAGCCCCACAGGGACAGGCAATCAGCCCCAGCATTTT	CASSPTGTGNQPQHF
TRBD1	TRBJ1-3	TRBV30	few	TGTGCCTGGAGACTCGCAGGGGGCTACACCATATATTTT	CAWRLAGGYTIYF
TRBD1	TRBJ2-7	TRBV28	.	TGTGCCAGCCAGACAGGGCTCAACGAGCAGTACTTC	CASQTGLNEQYF
TRBD1	TRBJ1-6	TRBV18	.	TGTGCCAGCTCACCAGTTCGACAGGGGGGAACGCGAAGCTCCTATAATTCACCCCTCCACTTT	CASSPVRQGGTRSSYNSPLHF
.	TRBJ1-1	TRBV10-2	.	TGCGCCAGCACGGGGGGACCTGAAGCTTTCTTT	CASTGGPEAFF
.	TRBJ1-2	TRBV28	.	TGTGCCAGCAGTTTACCCATTATTGGGGGCGCCTATGGCTACACCTTC	CASSLPIIGGAYGYTF
TRBD1	TRBJ2-7	TRBV7-9	.	TGTGCCAGCAGCCAGTCCTGGACAGCTACAGGGGATCCATACGAGCAGTACTTC	CASSQSWTATGDPYEQYF
.	TRBJ2-7	TRBV27	few	TGTGCCAGCAGTTGGAGGGAATCCTACGAGCAGTACTTC	CASSWRESYEQYF
TRBD2	TRBJ2-2	TRBV6-4	.	TGTGCCAGCAGTGAAACGGGACTAGCGGGAATCTACACCGGGGAGCTGTTTTTT	CASSETGLAGIYTGELFF
.	TRBJ1-1	TRBV19	few	TGTGCCAGTAGCCGAGAAAACAGGGCGAACACTGAAGCTTTCTTT	CASSRENRANTEAFF
.	TRBJ1-1	TRBV7-9	.	TGTGCCAGCAGCTCCAATACAGGGAACACTGAAGCTTTCTTT	CASSSNTGNTEAFF
.	TRBJ2-3	TRBV4-1	.	TGCGCCAGCAGCCATCCCCCTACAGATACGCAGTATTTT	CASSHPPTDTQYF
.	TRBJ1-4	TRBV28	.	TGTGCCAGCAGTCCCGACACCCTATTGGAAAAACTGTTTTTT	CASSPDTLLEKLFF
TRBD2	TRBJ2-1	TRBV4-1	.	TGCGCCAGCAGCCCGACTAGCGGGATTTACAATGAGCAGTTCTTC	CASSPTSGIYNEQFF
.	TRBJ1-5	TRBV18	few	TGTGCCAGCCCTCGGGGTCCCAATCAGCCCCAGCATTTT	CASPRGPNQPQHF
TRBD2	TRBJ2-7	TRBV7-2	.	TGTGCCAGCAGCTTTTACGGGACTAGCGGAACTTTCTACGAGCAGTACTTC	CASSFYGTSGTFYEQYF
TRBD1	TRBJ1-3	TRBV28	.	TGTGCCAGCAGCCTCGGACAGGGGGCGATGTATTCTGGAAACACCATATATTTT	CASSLGQGAMYSGNTIYF
.	TRBJ1-1	TRBV5-6	.	TGTGCCAGCAGCCTTGGTCACAGCCTAAGGGGGGAAGCTTTCTTT	CASSLGHSLRGEAFF
TRBD1	TRBJ1-6	TRBV7-2	.	TGTGCCAGCAGCTTACAGACAGGGGGTAATTCACCCCTCCACTTT	CASSLQTGGNSPLHF
.	TRBJ2-3	TRBV7-9	.	TGTGCCAGCAGCTTAAGGACAGGCACAGATACGCAGTATTTT	CASSLRTGTDTQYF
TRBD2	TRBJ2-1	TRBV13	.	TGTGCCAGCAGCTTAGGCCGTTGGACTAGCGGGAGGACGGGTGTAGAGGAGCAGTTCTTC	CASSLGRWTSGRTGVEEQFF
TRBD1	TRBJ1-1	TRBV6-5	.	TGTGCCAGTGGACAGGGGATCGACACTGAAGCTTTCTTT	CASGQGIDTEAFF
TRBD1	TRBJ1-6	TRBV6-4	.	TGTGCCAGCAGTGACTCGATGGGGACAGGGCAGCCCCTCCACTTT	CASSDSMGTGQPLHF
.	TRBJ2-4	TRBV11-2	.	TGTGCCAGCAGCTTAGTAGCCTGGCGGGACATTCAGTACTTC	CASSLVAWRDIQYF
.	TRBJ1-1	TRBV18	.	TGTGCCAGCTCAACGTCAGTGAACACTGAAGCTTTCTTT	CASSTSVNTEAFF
.	TRBJ1-6	TRBV30	.	TGTGCCTGGAGTGCCGACGACAGATCACCCCTCCACTTT	CAWSADDRSPLHF
.	TRBJ1-2	TRBV5-4	.	TGTGCCAGCAAGACGGGGGTTGATCGAAAAGAGGGCTACACCTTC	CASKTGVDRKEGYTF
.	TRBJ1-5	TRBV19	.	TGTGCCAGTAGTATCGGGGGAGGCAGCAATCAGCCCCAGCATTTT	CASSIGGGSNQPQHF
.	TRBJ1-1	TRBV7-8	.	TGTGCCAGCAGCTTAACCCAGGGGACTGAAGCTTTCTTT	CASSLTQGTEAFF